This T cell receptor (beta chain) is from a study of cytomegalovirus exposure and HLA in healthy donors. Points on this clone: The antigen remains unidentified.

This CDR3 is built from 13 residues. Trimming took 7 bases from V and 0 from J, leaving 6 bases between them. Germline V gene data show CDR1 as LNHDA and CDR2 as SQIVND (reference sequence). Both 60 Vbeta primers and 13 Jbeta primers went into the PCR. Profiled with immunoSEQ multiplex PCR; TCRdb holds only in-frame clones, not every one. The table lists about 99,000 clones, over 75% of them singletons. Study results and caveats: A reported reduction in N-insertions relative to the 666-donor mean was seen in an Asian-associated ancestry cluster in a later analysis. Earlier analysis looked at TCR beta V segments, and most were productive about 90% or about 30% of the time. CMV serostatus was the only immune exposure information that was available.

The sequenced sample consisted of PBMCs. This sequence joins TRBV19 and TRBJ2-2, with no clear D. The TCR was taken from a woman aged 18-29 years in good health and CMV-seropositive. The CDR3 DNA reads TGTGCCAGTACTGCGCCGAACACCGGGGAGCTGTTTTTT. Protein sequence: CASTAPNTGELFF.